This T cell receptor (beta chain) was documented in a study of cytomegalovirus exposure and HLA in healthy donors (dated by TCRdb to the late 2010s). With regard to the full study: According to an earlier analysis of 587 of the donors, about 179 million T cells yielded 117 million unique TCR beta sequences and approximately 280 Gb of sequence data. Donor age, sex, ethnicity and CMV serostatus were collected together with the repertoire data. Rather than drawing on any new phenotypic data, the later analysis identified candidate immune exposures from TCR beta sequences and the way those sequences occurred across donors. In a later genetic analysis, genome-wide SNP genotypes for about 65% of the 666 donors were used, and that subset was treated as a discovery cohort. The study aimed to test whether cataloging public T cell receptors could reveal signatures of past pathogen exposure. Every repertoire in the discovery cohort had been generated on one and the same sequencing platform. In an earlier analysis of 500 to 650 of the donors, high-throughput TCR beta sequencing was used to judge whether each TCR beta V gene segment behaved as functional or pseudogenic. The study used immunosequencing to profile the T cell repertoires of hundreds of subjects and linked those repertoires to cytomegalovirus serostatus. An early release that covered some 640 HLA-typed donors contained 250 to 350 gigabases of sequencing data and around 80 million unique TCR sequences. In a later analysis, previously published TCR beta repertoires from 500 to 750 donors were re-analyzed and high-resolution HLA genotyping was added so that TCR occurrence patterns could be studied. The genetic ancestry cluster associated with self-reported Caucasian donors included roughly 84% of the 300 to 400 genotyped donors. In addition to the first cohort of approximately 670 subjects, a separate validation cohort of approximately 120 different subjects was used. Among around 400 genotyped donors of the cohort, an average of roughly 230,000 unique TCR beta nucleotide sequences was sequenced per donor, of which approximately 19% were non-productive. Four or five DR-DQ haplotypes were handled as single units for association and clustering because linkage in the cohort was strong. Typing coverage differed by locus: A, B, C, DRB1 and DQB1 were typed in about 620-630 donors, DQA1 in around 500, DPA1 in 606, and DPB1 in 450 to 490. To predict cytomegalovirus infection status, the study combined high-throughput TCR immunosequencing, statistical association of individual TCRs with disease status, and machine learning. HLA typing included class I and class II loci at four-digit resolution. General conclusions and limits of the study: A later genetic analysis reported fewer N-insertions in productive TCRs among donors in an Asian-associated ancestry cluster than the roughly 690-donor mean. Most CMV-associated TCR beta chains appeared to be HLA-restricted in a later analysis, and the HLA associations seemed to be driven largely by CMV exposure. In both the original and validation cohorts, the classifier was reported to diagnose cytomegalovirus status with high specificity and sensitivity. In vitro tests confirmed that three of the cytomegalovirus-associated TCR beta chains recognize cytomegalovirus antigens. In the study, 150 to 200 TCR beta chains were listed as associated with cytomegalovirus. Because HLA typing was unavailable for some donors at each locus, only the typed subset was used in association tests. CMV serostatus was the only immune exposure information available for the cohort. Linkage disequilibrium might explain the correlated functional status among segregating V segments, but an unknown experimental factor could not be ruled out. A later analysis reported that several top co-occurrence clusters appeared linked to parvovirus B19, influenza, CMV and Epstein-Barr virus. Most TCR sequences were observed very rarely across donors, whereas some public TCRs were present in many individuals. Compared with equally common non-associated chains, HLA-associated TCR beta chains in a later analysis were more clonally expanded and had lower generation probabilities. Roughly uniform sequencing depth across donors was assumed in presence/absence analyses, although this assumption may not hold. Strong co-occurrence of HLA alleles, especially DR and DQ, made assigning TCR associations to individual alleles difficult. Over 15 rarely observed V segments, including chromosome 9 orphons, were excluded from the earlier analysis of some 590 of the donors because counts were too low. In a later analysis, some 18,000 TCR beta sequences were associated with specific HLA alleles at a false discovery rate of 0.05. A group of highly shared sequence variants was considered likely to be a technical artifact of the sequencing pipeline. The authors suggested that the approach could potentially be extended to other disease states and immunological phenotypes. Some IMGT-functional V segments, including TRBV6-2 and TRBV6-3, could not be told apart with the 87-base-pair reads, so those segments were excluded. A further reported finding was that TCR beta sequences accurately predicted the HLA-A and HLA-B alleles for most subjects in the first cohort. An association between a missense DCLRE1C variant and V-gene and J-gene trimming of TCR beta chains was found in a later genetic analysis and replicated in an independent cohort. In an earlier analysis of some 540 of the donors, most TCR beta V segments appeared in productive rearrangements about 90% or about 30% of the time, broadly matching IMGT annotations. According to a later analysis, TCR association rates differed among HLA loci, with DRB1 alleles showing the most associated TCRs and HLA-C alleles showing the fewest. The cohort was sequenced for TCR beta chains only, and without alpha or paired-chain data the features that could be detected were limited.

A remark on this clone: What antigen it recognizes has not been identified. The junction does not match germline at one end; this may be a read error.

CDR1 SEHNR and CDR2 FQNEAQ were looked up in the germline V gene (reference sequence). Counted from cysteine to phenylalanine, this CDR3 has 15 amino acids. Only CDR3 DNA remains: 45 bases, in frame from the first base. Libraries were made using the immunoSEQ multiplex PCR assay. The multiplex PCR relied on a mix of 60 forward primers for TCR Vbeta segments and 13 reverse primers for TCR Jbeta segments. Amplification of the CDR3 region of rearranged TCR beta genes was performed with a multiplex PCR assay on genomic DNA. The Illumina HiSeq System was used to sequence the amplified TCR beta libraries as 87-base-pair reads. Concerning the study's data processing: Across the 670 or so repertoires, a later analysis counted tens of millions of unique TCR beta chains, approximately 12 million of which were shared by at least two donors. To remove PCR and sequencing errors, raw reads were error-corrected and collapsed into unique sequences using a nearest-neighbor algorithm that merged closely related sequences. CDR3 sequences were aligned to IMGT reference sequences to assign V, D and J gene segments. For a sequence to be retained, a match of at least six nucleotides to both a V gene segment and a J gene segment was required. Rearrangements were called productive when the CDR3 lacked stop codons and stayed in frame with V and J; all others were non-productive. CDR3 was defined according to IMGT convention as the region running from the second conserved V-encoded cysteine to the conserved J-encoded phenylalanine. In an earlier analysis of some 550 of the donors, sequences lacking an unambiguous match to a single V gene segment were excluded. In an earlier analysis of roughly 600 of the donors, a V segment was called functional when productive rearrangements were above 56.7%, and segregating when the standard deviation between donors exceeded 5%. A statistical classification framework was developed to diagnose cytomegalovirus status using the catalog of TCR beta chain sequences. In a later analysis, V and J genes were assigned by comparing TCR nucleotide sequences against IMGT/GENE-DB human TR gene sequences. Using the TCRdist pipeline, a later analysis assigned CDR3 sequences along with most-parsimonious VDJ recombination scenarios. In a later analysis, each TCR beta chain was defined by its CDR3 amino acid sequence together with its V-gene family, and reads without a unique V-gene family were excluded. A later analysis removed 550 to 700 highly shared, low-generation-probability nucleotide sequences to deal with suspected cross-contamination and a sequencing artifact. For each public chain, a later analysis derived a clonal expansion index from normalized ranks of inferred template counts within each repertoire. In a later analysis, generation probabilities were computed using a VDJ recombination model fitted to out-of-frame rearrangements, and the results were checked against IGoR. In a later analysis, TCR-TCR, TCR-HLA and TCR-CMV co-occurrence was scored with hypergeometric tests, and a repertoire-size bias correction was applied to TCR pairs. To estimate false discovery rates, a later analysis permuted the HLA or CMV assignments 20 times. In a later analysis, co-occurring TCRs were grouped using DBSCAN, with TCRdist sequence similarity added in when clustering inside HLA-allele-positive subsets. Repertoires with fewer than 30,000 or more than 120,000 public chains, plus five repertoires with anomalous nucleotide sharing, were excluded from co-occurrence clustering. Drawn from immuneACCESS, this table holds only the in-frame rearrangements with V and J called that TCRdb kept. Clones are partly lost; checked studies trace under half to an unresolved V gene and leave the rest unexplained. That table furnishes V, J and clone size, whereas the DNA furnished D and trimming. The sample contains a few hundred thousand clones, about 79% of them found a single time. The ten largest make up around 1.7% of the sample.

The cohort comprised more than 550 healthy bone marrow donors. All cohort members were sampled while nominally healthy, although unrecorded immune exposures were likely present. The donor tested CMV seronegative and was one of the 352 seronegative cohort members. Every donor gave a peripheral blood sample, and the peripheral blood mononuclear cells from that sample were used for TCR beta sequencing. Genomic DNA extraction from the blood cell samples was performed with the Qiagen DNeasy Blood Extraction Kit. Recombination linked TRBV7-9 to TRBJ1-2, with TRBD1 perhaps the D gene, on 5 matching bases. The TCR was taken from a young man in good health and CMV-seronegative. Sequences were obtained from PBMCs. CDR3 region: CSSSLAEGKLDGYTF. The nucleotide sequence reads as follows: TGTTCCAGCAGCTTAGCGGAGGGGAAGCTGGATGGCTACACCTTC.